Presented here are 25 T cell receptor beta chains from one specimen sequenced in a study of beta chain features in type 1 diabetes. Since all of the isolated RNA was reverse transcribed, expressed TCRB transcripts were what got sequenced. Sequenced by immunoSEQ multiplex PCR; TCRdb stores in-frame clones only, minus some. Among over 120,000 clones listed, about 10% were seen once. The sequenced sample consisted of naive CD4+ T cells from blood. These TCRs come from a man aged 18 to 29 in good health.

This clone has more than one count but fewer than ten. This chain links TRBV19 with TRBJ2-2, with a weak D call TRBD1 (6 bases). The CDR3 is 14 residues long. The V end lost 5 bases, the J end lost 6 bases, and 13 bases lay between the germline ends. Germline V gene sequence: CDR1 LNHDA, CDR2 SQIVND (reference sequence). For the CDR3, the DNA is TGTGCCAGTAGTCCTTACAGGGATCCCGGGGAGCTGTTTTTT. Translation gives CASSPYRDPGELFF.

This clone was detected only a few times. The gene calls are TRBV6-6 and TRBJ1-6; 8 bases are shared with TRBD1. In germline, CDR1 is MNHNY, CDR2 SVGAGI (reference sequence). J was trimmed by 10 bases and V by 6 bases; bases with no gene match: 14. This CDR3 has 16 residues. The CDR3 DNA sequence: TGTGCCAGCAGACCGGACAGGGAAATAGGGCGGTCACCCCTCCACTTT. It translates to CASRPDREIGRSPLHF.

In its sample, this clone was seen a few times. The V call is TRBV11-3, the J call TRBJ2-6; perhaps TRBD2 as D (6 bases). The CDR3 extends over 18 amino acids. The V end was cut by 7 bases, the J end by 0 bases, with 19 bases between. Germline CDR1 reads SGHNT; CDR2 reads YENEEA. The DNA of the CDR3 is TGTGCCAGCATCATTAGCGGACCTTCTAGCTCTGGGGCCAACGTCCTGACTTTC. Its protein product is CASIISGPSSSGANVLTF.

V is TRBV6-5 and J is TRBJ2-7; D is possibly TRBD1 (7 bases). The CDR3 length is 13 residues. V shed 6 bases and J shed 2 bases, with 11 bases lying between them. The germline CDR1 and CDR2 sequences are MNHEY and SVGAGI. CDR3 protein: CASRAGQTYEQYF. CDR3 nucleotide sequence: TGTGCCAGCAGGGCGGGACAGACCTACGAGCAGTACTTC.

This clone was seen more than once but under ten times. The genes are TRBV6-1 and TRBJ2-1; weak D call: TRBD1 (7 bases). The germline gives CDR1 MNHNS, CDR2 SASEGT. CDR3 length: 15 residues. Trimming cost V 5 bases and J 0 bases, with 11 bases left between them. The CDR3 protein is CASSRQGLSYNEQFF. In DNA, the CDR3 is TGTGCCAGCAGTAGACAGGGACTCTCCTACAATGAGCAGTTCTTC.

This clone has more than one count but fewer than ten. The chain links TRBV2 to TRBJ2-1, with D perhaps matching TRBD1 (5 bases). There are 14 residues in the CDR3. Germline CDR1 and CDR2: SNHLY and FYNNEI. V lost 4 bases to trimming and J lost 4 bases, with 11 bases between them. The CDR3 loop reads CASSGAGYYNEQFF. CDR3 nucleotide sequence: TGTGCCAGCAGTGGGGCAGGGTATTACAATGAGCAGTTCTTC.

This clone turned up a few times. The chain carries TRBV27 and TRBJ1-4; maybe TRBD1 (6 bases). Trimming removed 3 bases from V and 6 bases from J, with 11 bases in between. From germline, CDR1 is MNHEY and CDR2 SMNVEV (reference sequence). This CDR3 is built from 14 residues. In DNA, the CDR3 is TGTGCCAGCAGTTTTTACAGGGAAGATGAAAAACTGTTTTTT. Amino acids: CASSFYREDEKLFF.

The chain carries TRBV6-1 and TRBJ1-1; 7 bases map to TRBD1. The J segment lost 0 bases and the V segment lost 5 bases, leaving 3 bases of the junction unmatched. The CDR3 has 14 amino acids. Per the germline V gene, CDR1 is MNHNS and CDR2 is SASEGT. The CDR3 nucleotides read TGTGCCAGCAGTTTAACAGGGGTGAACACTGAAGCTTTCTTT. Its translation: CASSLTGVNTEAFF.

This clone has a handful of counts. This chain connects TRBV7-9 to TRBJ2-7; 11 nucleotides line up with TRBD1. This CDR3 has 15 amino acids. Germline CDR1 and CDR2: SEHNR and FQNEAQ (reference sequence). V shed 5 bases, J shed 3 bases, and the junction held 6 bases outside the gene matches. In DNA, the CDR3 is TGTGCCAGCAGCGATACCGGGACAGGGGGCTACGAGCAGTACTTC. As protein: CASSDTGTGGYEQYF.

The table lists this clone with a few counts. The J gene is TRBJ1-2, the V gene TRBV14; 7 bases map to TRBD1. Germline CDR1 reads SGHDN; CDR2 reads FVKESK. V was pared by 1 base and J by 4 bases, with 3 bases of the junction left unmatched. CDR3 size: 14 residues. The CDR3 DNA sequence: TGTGCCAGCAGCCAAGTTGGGACAGTCTATGGCTACACCTTC. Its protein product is CASSQVGTVYGYTF.

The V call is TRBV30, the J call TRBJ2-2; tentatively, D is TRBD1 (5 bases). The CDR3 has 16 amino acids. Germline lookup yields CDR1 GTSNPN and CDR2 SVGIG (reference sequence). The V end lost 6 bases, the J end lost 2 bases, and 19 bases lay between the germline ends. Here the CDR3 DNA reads TGTGCCTGCCTTAAGGGGTCCTCGCCCAACACCGGGGAGCTGTTTTTT. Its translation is CACLKGSSPNTGELFF.

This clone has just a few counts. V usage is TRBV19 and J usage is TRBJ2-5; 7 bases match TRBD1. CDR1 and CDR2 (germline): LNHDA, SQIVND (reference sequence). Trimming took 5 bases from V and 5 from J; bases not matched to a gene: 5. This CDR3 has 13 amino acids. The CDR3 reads CASSPQGDETQYF. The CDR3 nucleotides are TGTGCCAGTAGTCCCCAGGGGGATGAGACCCAGTACTTC. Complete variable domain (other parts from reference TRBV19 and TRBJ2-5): DGGITQSPKYLFRKEGQNVTLSCEQNLNHDAMYWYRQDPGQGLRLIYYSQIVNDFQKGDIAEGYSVSREKKESFPLTVTSAQKNPTAFYLCASSPQGDETQYFGPGTRLLVL.

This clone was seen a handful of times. The DNA for the CDR3 is TGCAGCGTTGTTAACAGGGGCATAGACGAGCAGTACTTC. This encodes CSVVNRGIDEQYF. The chain carries TRBV29-1 and TRBJ2-7; 7 bases line up with TRBD1. Germline V gene sequence: CDR1 SQVTM, CDR2 ANQGSEA. J was trimmed by 5 bases and V by 4 bases; bases with no gene match: 8. The CDR3 contains 13 residues.

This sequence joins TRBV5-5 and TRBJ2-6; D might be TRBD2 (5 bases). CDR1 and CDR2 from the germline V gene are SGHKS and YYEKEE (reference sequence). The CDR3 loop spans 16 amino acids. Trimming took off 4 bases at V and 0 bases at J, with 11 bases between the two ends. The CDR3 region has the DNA TGTGCCAGCAGCCCTGGACTCAGCTCTGGGGCCAACGTCCTGACTTTC. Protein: CASSPGLSSGANVLTF.

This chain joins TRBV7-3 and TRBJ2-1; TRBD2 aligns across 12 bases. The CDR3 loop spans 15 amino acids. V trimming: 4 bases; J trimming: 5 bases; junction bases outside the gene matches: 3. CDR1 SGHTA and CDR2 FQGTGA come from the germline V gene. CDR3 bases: TGTGCCAGCAGCTCAGGACTAGCGGGAAACAATGAGCAGTTCTTC. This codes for CASSSGLAGNNEQFF.

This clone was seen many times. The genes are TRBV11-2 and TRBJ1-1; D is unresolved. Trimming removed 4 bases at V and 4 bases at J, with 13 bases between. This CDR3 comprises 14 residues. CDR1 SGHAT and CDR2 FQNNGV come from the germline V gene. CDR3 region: CASSWTSGSTEAFF. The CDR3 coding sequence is TGTGCCAGCAGCTGGACGTCGGGGAGCACTGAAGCTTTCTTT. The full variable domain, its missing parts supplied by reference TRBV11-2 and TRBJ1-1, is EAGVAQSPRYKIIEKRQSVAFWCNPISGHATLYWYQQILGQGPKLLIQFQNNGVVDDSQLPKDRFSAERLKGVDSTLKIQPAKLEDSAVYLCASSWTSGSTEAFFGQGTRLTVV.

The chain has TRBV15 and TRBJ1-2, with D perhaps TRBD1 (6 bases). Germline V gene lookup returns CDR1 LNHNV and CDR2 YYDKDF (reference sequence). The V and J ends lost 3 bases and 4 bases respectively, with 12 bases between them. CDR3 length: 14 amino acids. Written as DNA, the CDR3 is TGTGCCACCAGCAGGGACAGCAAACTCTATGGCTACACCTTC. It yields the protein CATSRDSKLYGYTF.

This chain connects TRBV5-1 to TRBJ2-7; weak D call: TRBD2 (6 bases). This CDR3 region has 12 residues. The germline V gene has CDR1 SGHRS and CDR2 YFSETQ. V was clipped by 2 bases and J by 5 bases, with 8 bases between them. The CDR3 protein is CASSFGGNEQYF. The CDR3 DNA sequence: TGCGCCAGCAGCTTTGGAGGGAACGAGCAGTACTTC. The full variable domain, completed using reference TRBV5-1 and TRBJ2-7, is KAGVTQTPRYLIKTRGQQVTLSCSPISGHRSVSWYQQTPGQGLQFLFEYFSETQRNKGNFPGRFSGRQFSNSRSEMNVSTLELGDSALYLCASSFGGNEQYFGPGTRLTVT.

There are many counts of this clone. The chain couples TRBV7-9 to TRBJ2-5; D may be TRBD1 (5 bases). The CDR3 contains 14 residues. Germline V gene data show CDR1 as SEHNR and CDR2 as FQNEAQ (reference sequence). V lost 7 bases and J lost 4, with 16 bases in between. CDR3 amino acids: CASNGQGPPETQYF. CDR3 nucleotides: TGTGCCAGCAACGGTCAGGGCCCCCCAGAGACCCAGTACTTC.

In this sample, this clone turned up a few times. CDR3 sequence (DNA): TGTGCCGGAGCGGGACAAGGCTACGAGCAGTACTTC. Its translation is CAGAGQGYEQYF. The V call is TRBV2, the J call TRBJ2-7; D perhaps matches TRBD2 (7 bases). The CDR3 totals 12 residues. Per the germline V gene, CDR1 is SNHLY and CDR2 is FYNNEI. Trimming shortened V by 11 bases and J by 3 bases, and 14 bases separated the two germline ends.

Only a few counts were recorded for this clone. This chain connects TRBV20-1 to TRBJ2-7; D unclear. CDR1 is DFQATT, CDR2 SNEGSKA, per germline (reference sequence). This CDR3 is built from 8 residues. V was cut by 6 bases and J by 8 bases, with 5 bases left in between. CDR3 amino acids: CSATQQYF. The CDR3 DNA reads TGCAGTGCGACACAGCAGTACTTC.

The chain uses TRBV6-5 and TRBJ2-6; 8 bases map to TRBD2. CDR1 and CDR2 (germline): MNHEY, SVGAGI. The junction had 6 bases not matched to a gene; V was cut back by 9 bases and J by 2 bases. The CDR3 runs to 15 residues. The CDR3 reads CASRRGAPGANVLTF. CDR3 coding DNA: TGTGCCAGTAGGCGGGGGGCGCCTGGGGCCAACGTCCTGACTTTC.

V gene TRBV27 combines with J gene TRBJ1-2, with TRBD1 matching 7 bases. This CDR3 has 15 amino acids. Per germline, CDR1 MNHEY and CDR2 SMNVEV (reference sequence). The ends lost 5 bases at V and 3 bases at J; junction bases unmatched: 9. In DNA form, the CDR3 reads TGTGCCAGCAGTCCCGTCGACAGGGAGTACTATGGCTACACCTTC. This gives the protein CASSPVDREYYGYTF.

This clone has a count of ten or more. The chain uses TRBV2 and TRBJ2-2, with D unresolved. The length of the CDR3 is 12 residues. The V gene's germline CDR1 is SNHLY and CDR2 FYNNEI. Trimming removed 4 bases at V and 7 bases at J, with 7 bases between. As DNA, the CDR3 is TGTGCCAGCAGTGTACATTTCGGGGAGCTGTTTTTT. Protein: CASSVHFGELFF. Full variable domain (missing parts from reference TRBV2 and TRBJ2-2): EPEVTQTPSHQVTQMGQEVILRCVPISNHLYFYWYRQILGQKVEFLVSFYNNEISEKSEIFDDQFSVERPDGSNFTLKIRSTKLEDSAMYFCASSVHFGELFFGEGSRLTVL.

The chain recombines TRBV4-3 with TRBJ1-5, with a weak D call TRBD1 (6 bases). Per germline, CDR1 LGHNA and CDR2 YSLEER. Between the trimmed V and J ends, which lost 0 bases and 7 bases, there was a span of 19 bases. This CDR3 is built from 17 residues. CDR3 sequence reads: CASSQEPPGAGNQPQHF. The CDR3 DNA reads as TGCGCCAGCAGCCAAGAACCCCCAGGGGCAGGGAACCAGCCCCAGCATTTT.